The present TCR beta chain was sequenced within a study of control samples from healthy donors and cancer patients. The CDR3 consists of 13 residues. Germline-derived CDR1 and CDR2 are WSHSY and SAAADI. V gave up 5 bases and J gave up 6 bases, with 13 bases separating them. Assay used: immunoSEQ multiplex PCR; TCRdb lists only in-frame clones, some missing. The table records 90,000 or so clones, about 88% of them present only once. The sequence was obtained from a woman in her 70s in good health. Material for sequencing was blood. The chain combines TRBV10-2 with TRBJ1-2; tentatively, D is TRBD1 (5 bases). The CDR3 coding sequence is TGCGCCAGCAGTACTAGGTCAGGGCATGGCTACACCTTC. Translation: CASSTRSGHGYTF.